Listed here is a single TCR beta chain. Antigen: not known. The sample originates from a study of cytomegalovirus exposure and HLA in healthy donors. As for the study in general: Tens of millions of unique TCRs from HLA-typed donors made up an early data release.

PCR used 60 Vbeta primers and 13 Jbeta primers. Assay: immunoSEQ multiplex PCR; the TCRdb copy retains only in-frame clones and omits some. The sample lists around 180,000 clones, over 70% seen once, with 0.5% to 0.55% in the top ten. Points from the study as a whole: Fewer N-insertions than the roughly 700-donor mean were reportedly shown by an Asian-associated ancestry cluster in a later analysis. A later analysis linked a missense DCLRE1C variant to TCR beta V- and J-gene trimming. Roughly uniform depth of sequencing across donors was assumed in presence/absence analyses.

This CDR3 spans 14 amino acids. Trimming left V 8 bases short and J 0 bases short, with 11 bases between. Per germline, CDR1 SGHTA and CDR2 FQGNSA. Sequencing was carried out using PBMCs. V gene TRBV7-2 combines with J gene TRBJ2-1; TRBD1 might be the D (6 bases). This clonotype originated in a woman aged 50 to 60 in good health and CMV-seronegative. The CDR3 reads CASADRSSYNEQFF. CDR3 bases: TGTGCCAGCGCGGACAGAAGCTCCTACAATGAGCAGTTCTTC.